Listed below are T cell receptor beta chains from one sample, sequenced in a study of T-cell reconstitution after alpha-beta-depleted transplantation in children. MiXCR, run by TCRdb on the PCR reads, gives a single entry per CDR3 protein. The data show almost 250,000 distinct CDR3 sequences, with 20% to 30% seen just once and around 2.5% held by the top ten. Sequences were derived from PBMCs, sampled before TCRalphabeta/CD19-depleted stem cell transplant. These receptors all stem from a girl under 10 years old with Fanconi anemia, due to receive a stem cell transplant. Both conserved end residues are part of each CDR3. The order of the fields is J gene, CDR3 length, D gene, clone size, V gene, CDR3 protein, CDR3 DNA. D genes are given only for firm matches. Only part of the rows carry a size: once, few, many, or a class if the clone is expanded.

TRBJ2-1	14	.	few	TRBV11-2	CASSLMSGNNEQFF	TGTGCCAGCAGCTTAATGAGCGGTAACAATGAGCAGTTCTTC
TRBJ2-7	15	TRBD2	few	TRBV6-2/TRBV6-3	CASSLRGGRTYEQYF	TGTGCCAGCAGCCTGAGGGGAGGGCGAACCTACGAGCAGTACTTC
TRBJ2-1	17	TRBD2	many	TRBV7-6	CASSFLKRDHYYNEQFF	TGTGCCAGCAGCTTTTTAAAGCGGGACCATTACTACAATGAGCAGTTCTTC
TRBJ2-7	17	TRBD2	many	TRBV29-1	CSVEDIGRPPGGHEQYF	TGCAGCGTTGAAGATATAGGACGCCCCCCGGGAGGTCACGAGCAGTACTTC
TRBJ2-3	14	.	.	TRBV2	CASRRSTGTDTQYF	TGTGCCAGCCGACGAAGTACAGGAACAGATACGCAGTATTTT
TRBJ1-4	15	.	.	TRBV11-2	CASSSNRGNNEKLFF	TGTGCCAGCAGCTCAAACCGGGGGAACAATGAAAAACTGTTTTTT
TRBJ2-2	13	TRBD2	.	TRBV29-1	CSVDRTSGGELFF	TGCAGCGTTGATAGGACTAGCGGCGGGGAGCTGTTTTTT
TRBJ2-7	16	.	.	TRBV6-5	CASSYSSRTPTYAQYF	TGTGCCAGCAGTTACTCATCCAGGACGCCTACCTACGCGCAGTACTTC
TRBJ2-7	14	.	.	TRBV27	CASSFGEVSSEQYF	TGTGCCAGCAGTTTTGGGGAAGTGTCATCCGAGCAGTACTTC
TRBJ2-1	13	.	.	TRBV20-1	CSARAPKGNEQFF	TGCAGTGCTAGGGCCCCGAAGGGCAATGAGCAGTTCTTC
TRBJ2-3	15	TRBD1	few	TRBV20-1	CSARGTGGGTDTQYF	TGCAGTGCTAGAGGGACAGGGGGAGGAACAGATACGCAGTATTTT
TRBJ2-2	16	TRBD2	.	TRBV7-3	CASSLVGGHNTGELFF	TGTGCCAGCAGCTTAGTGGGAGGGCACAACACCGGGGAGCTGTTTTTT
TRBJ2-7	16	TRBD2	few	TRBV7-2	CASSLAGTSGAYEQYF	TGTGCCAGCAGCTTAGCGGGGACTAGCGGAGCCTACGAGCAGTACTTC
TRBJ1-5	14	.	few	TRBV20-1	CSARVRGIHQPQHF	TGCAGTGCTAGGGTGAGGGGGATACATCAGCCCCAGCATTTT
TRBJ2-2	10	.	many	TRBV29-1	CSVSTGELFF	TGCAGCGTTTCCACCGGGGAGCTGTTTTTT
TRBJ2-5	18	TRBD2	many	TRBV28	CASSPRLAGYPLQETQYF	TGTGCCAGCAGCCCTAGACTAGCGGGATACCCACTTCAAGAGACCCAGTACTTC
TRBJ2-2	16	.	many	TRBV4-2	CASSQDKPQNTGELFF	TGTGCCAGCAGCCAAGATAAGCCTCAGAACACCGGGGAGCTGTTTTTT
TRBJ2-7	13	TRBD2	few	TRBV20-1	CSARTSGFYEQYF	TGCAGTGCTAGGACTAGCGGATTCTACGAGCAGTACTTC
TRBJ2-3	14	.	many	TRBV7-2	CASSFPGRADTQYF	TGTGCCAGCAGCTTTCCGGGAAGGGCAGATACGCAGTATTTT
TRBJ1-4	15	TRBD1	many	TRBV27	CASGTEWGFNEKLFF	TGTGCCAGCGGGACAGAGTGGGGATTCAATGAAAAACTGTTTTTT
TRBJ1-1	15	TRBD1	.	TRBV29-1	CSVGFPGTGGTEAFF	TGCAGCGTTGGGTTCCCCGGGACAGGGGGCACTGAAGCTTTCTTT
TRBJ1-3	14	.	few	TRBV10-3	CAISPDTIGNTIYF	TGTGCCATCAGTCCGGACACGATTGGAAACACCATATATTTT
TRBJ1-5	15	TRBD1	few	TRBV7-9	CASSLGDRKNQPQHF	TGTGCCAGCAGCTTAGGGGACAGAAAGAATCAGCCCCAGCATTTT
TRBJ2-4	14	.	many	TRBV20-1	CSASSVGGLGEQYF	TGCAGTGCTAGCAGTGTCGGAGGGTTAGGGGAGCAGTACTTC
TRBJ1-4	14	.	.	TRBV6-5	CASRRGERGEKLFF	TGTGCCAGCAGGAGGGGGGAGAGGGGAGAAAAACTGTTTTTT
TRBJ1-1	13	.	many	TRBV7-6	CASSPYQNTEAFF	TGTGCCAGCAGCCCGTACCAGAACACTGAAGCTTTCTTT
TRBJ2-4	18	.	.	TRBV2	CAFCLIQLRVLAKNIQYF	TGTGCCTTCTGTCTTATCCAACTTAGAGTGCTAGCCAAAAACATTCAGTACTTC
TRBJ2-5	15	TRBD2	.	TRBV24-1	CATSDPSGREQTQYF	TGTGCCACCAGTGATCCTAGCGGGAGGGAACAGACCCAGTACTTC
TRBJ2-1	16	TRBD2	.	TRBV24-1	CATSAATSGSRHEQFF	TGTGCCACCAGTGCCGCGACTAGCGGGAGTCGCCATGAGCAGTTCTTC
TRBJ2-3	14	.	many	TRBV29-1	CSVERGTQGGTQYF	TGCAGCGTTGAAAGGGGGACGCAGGGTGGTACGCAGTATTTT
TRBJ1-2	15	.	few	TRBV3-1	CASSPRDLPSYGYTF	TGTGCCAGCAGCCCCCGGGACCTGCCTTCCTATGGCTACACCTTC
TRBJ2-7	15	.	many	TRBV28	CASPGSPSPNYEQYF	TGTGCCAGCCCAGGGAGCCCCTCCCCGAACTACGAGCAGTACTTC
TRBJ1-2	11	.	many	TRBV20-1	CSANRVNGYTF	TGCAGTGCGAACAGGGTAAACGGCTACACCTTC
TRBJ2-7	15	TRBD2	many	TRBV29-1	CSVDQRTSGSYEQYF	TGCAGCGTCGACCAAAGGACTAGCGGGAGCTACGAGCAGTACTTC
TRBJ2-1	17	.	many	TRBV27	CASSLYVAGVEYNEQFF	TGTGCCAGCAGTTTATACGTAGCCGGAGTAGAGTACAATGAGCAGTTCTTC
TRBJ2-7	14	.	.	TRBV11-2	CASSPRERGYEQYF	TGTGCCAGCAGCCCCCGGGAAAGGGGGTACGAGCAGTACTTC
TRBJ2-7	14	TRBD2	many	TRBV28	CASKAGGGVYEQYF	TGTGCCAGCAAGGCGGGAGGCGGGGTCTACGAGCAGTACTTC
TRBJ2-7	17	TRBD2	many	TRBV5-1	CASTNEVGLAGPYEQYF	TGCGCCAGCACTAATGAGGTAGGGCTAGCGGGACCCTACGAGCAGTACTTC
TRBJ2-1	16	TRBD2	.	TRBV10-2	CASRTELAALSYEQFF	TGCGCCAGCAGGACTGAACTAGCGGCCCTCAGCTATGAGCAGTTCTTC
TRBJ2-2	14	TRBD2	.	TRBV29-1	CSVESGTRAGELFF	TGCAGCGTGGAGAGCGGGACTAGGGCCGGGGAGCTGTTTTTT
TRBJ2-7	14	TRBD2	few	TRBV20-1	CSARKVAGGYEQYF	TGCAGTGCTAGAAAGGTAGCGGGAGGCTACGAGCAGTACTTC
TRBJ2-2	16	TRBD2	many	TRBV4-2	CASSQEGLANTGELFF	TGTGCCAGCAGCCAAGAGGGACTAGCAAACACCGGGGAGCTGTTTTTT
TRBJ2-6	18	.	many	TRBV12-3/TRBV12-4	CASSFGSTRYSGANVLTF	TGTGCCAGCAGTTTTGGGTCCACACGTTACTCTGGGGCCAACGTCCTGACTTTC
TRBJ1-1	14	.	few	TRBV28	CASRMLDSSTEAFF	TGTGCCAGCAGGATGCTGGACAGCTCAACTGAAGCTTTCTTT
TRBJ2-3	17	TRBD1	many	TRBV6-1	CASRRPGTGGSSDTQYF	TGTGCCAGCAGACGACCCGGGACAGGGGGTTCGTCAGATACGCAGTATTTT
TRBJ2-1	15	TRBD2	.	TRBV29-1	CSVAGPGLAGNEQFF	TGCAGCGTTGCGGGCCCGGGACTAGCGGGAAATGAGCAGTTCTTC
TRBJ2-7	12	.	.	TRBV20-1	CSARQGNYEQYF	TGCAGTGCTAGACAGGGTAACTACGAGCAGTACTTC
TRBJ1-5	15	.	.	TRBV20-1	CSASGAGYRDQPQHF	TGCAGTGCTAGTGGAGCTGGGTACAGGGACCAGCCCCAGCATTTT
TRBJ2-7	12	.	many	TRBV7-9	CASSLSSYEQYF	TGTGCCAGCAGTTTAAGCTCCTACGAGCAGTACTTC